Included here is one TCR beta chain sequence, with context. As yet, its antigen is unknown. The germline gives CDR1 LGHDT, CDR2 YNNKEL (reference sequence). This CDR3 spans 14 amino acids. V was cut by 4 bases and J by 1 base, with 9 bases left in between. The source of the sample is a study of regulatory T cells in long-lasting Graves disease. Noted time point: persistent/refractory GD, antithyroid drugs over 5 years with positive TRAb. From PBMCs, RNA was extracted and then used to make the TCR library. Arm-PCR with iRepertoire HTBI primers amplified the CDR3 regions for these TCR beta libraries. TCRdb analysed the multiplex PCR reads with MiXCR anew, one entry per CDR3 protein. The sample includes approximately 500,000 distinct CDR3 sequences, roughly 21% seen only once; the top ten take 7% to 9%. Whole-study results and caveats: Possibly, too few samples lowered accuracy. There was favoring of TRBV28, TRBJ1-2 and TRBJ2-5 in persistent disease. Persistent Graves' disease cases displayed lower TCR diversity than newly diagnosed ones.

The source material was peripheral blood mononuclear cells (PBMCs), sampled when the disease was refractory, from a patient treated with antithyroid drugs. This receptor was taken from a female donor with Graves disease. The chain recombines TRBV3-1 with TRBJ2-3; a possible D gene is TRBD1 (6 bases). CDR3: CASSPWTGTDTQYF. As DNA, the CDR3 is TGTGCCAGCAGCCCCTGGACAGGCACAGATACGCAGTATTTT.